This TCR beta chain was captured in a study of CD8 T cells in ankylosing spondylitis. Points from the study as a whole: It was reported that disease-linked clones were significantly enriched in matched ankylosing spondylitis synovial fluid. Earlier authors reported some of these motif variants in reactive arthritis synovial fluid and blood. Relatively rare in peripheral blood, disease-linked clones were also CD8+.

This CDR3 is built from 16 residues. Trimming at V came to 6 bases and at J to 2 bases, leaving 3 bases not matched to a gene. TCRdb itself ran the 5' RACE reads through MiXCR, one entry per CDR3 protein. Of 350,000 or so distinct CDR3 sequences listed, around 10% are singletons. This clonotype has ten or more counts. The antigen is not known. The receptor was derived from a female donor with ankylosing spondylitis or in good health (not recorded which). The material sequenced was blood, either unsorted or a sorted T cell fraction (not recorded which). V gene TRBV12-3 or TRBV12-4 combines with J gene TRBJ2-2; the match to TRBD2 covers 13 bases. In nucleotides, the CDR3 is TGTGCCAGCAGCCGGGGACTAGCGGGAAACACCGGGGAGCTGTTTTTT. Translated, it gives CASSRGLAGNTGELFF.